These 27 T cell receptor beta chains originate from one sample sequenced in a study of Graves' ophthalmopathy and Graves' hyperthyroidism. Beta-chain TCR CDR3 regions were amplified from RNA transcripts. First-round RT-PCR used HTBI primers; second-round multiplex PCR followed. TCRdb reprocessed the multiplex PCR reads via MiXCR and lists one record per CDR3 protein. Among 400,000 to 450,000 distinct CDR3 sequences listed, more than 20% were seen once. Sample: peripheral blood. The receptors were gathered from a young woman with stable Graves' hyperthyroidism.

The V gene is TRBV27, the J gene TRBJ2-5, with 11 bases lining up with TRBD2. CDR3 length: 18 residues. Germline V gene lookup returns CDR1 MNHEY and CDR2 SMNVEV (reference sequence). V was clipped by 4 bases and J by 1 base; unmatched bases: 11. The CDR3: CASSSAQGLAVLQETQYF. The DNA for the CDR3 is TGTGCCAGCAGTTCCGCCCAGGGACTAGCGGTCCTCCAAGAGACCCAGTACTTC.

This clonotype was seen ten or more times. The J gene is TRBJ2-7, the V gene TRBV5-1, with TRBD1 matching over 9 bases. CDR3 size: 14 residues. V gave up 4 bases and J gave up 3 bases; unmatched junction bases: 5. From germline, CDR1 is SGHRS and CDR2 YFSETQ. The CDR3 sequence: CASSKGQGIYEQYF. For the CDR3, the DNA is TGCGCCAGCAGCAAGGGACAGGGTATCTACGAGCAGTACTTC.

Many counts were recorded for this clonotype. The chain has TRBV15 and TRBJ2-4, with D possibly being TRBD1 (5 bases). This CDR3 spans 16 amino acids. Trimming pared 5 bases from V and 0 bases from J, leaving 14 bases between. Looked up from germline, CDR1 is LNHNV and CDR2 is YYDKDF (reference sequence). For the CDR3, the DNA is TGTGCCACCAGCCGGGCTGGGGCCTCAGCCAAAAACATTCAGTACTTC. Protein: CATSRAGASAKNIQYF.

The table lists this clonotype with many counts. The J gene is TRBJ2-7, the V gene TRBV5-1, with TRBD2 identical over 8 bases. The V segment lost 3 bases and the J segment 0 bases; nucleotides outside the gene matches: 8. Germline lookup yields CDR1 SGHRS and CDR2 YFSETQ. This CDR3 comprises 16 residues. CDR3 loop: CASSSSSGSTSYEQYF. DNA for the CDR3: TGCGCCAGCAGCTCTTCTAGCGGGTCTACCTCCTACGAGCAGTACTTC.

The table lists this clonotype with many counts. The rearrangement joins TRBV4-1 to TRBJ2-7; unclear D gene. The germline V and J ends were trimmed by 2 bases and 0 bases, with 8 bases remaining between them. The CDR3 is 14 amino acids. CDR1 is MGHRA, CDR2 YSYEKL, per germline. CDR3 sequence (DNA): TGCGCCAGCAGCCAACCGAGGCGCTCCTACGAGCAGTACTTC. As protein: CASSQPRRSYEQYF.

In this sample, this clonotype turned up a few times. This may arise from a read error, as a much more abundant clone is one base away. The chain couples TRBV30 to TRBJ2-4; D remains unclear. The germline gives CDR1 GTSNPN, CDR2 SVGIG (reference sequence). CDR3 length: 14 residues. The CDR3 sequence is CAWSVGDIKNIKYF. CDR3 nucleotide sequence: TGTGCCTGGAGTGTAGGCGACATCAAAAACATTAAGTACTTC.

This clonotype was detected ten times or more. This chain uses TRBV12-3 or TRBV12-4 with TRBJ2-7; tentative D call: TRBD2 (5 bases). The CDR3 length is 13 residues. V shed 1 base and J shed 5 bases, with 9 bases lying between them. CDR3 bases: TGTGCCAGCAGTTTAGGCGGGCAAAACGAGCAGTACTTC. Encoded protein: CASSLGGQNEQYF.

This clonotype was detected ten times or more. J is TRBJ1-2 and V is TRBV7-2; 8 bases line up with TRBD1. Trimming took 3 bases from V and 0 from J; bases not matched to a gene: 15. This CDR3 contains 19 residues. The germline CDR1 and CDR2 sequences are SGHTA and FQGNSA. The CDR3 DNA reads TGTGCCAGCAGCTTGGCGCCCGGACAGGGAGGGGGGTCTAACTATGGCTACACCTTC. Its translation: CASSLAPGQGGGSNYGYTF.

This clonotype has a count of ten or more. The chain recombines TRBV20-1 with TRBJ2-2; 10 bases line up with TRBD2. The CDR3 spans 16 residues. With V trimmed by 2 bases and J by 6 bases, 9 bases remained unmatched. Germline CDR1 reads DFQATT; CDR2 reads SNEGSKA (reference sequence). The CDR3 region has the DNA TGCAGTGCTAGACGGTCCCTAGCGGGAGTATCCGGGGAGCTGTTTTTT. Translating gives CSARRSLAGVSGELFF.

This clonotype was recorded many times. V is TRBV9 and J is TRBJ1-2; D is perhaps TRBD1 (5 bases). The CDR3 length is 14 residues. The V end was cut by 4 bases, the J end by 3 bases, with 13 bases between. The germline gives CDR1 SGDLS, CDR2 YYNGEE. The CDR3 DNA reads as TGTGCCAGCAGCAGAGGGAAGGGACACTATGGCTACACCTTC. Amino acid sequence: CASSRGKGHYGYTF. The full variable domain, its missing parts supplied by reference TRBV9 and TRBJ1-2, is DSGVTQTPKHLITATGQRVTLRCSPRSGDLSVYWYQQSLDQGLQFLIQYYNGEERAKGNILERFSAQQFPDLHSELNLSSLELGDSALYFCASSRGKGHYGYTFGSGTRLTVV.

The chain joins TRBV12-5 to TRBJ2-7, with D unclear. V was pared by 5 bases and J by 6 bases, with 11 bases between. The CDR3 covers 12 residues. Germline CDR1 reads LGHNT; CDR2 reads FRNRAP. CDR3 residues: CASGAPEFEQYF. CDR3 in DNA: TGTGCTAGTGGTGCCCCGGAGTTCGAGCAGTACTTC.

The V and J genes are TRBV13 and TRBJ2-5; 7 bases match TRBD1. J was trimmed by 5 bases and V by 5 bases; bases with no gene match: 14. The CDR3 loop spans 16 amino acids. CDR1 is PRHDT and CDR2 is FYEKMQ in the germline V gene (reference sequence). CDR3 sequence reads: CASSPITGDTRETQYF. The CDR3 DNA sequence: TGTGCCAGCAGCCCAATCACAGGGGACACGCGCGAGACCCAGTACTTC.

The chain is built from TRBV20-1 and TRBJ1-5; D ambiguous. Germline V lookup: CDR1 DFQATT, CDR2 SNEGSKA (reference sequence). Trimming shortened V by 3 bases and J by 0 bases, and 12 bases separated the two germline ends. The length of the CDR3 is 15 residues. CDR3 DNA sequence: TGCAGTGCTAGTGACGAGAATTATAGCAATCAGCCCCAGCATTTT. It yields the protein CSASDENYSNQPQHF.

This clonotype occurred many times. Written as DNA, the CDR3 is TGTGCCAGCAACAGGGGAAAACAAAGCACAGATACGCAGTATTTT. This gives the protein CASNRGKQSTDTQYF. The J gene is TRBJ2-3, the V gene TRBV19, with TRBD1 identical over 7 bases. The CDR3 consists of 15 residues. Germline loops: CDR1 LNHDA, CDR2 SQIVND (reference sequence). V dropped 9 bases and J dropped 0; count of bases not matched to a gene: 9.

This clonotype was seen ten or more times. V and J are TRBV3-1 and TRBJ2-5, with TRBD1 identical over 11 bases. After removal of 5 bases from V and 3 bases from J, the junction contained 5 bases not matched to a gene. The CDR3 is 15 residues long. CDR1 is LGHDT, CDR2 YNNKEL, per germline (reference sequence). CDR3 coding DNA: TGTGCCAGCAGCAGTGGACAGGGGGCGGAAGAGACCCAGTACTTC. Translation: CASSSGQGAEETQYF.

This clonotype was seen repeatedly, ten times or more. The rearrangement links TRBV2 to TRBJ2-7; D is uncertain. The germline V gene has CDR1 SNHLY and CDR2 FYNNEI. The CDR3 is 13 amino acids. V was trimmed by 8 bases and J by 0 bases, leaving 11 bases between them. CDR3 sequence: CASRSPTSYEQYF. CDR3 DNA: TGTGCCAGCCGAAGTCCCACCTCCTACGAGCAGTACTTC.

This CDR3 is CASSDRGVGYEQYF. The CDR3 region has the DNA TGTGCCAGCAGTGACAGGGGAGTGGGCTACGAGCAGTACTTC. The chain is built from TRBV27 and TRBJ2-7, with TRBD1 identical over 8 bases. In germline, CDR1 is MNHEY, CDR2 SMNVEV (reference sequence). J gave up 3 bases and V 5 bases, and 6 bases lay outside the gene matches. The CDR3 has 14 residues.

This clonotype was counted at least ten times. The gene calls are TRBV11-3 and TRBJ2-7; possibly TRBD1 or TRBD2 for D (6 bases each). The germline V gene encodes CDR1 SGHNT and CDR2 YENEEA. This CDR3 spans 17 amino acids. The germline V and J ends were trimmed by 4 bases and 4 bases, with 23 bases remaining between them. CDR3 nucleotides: TGTGCCAGCAGCTACGGACGGGATGGGGGGCGGGTGTACGAGCAGTACTTC. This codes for CASSYGRDGGRVYEQYF.

In DNA form, the CDR3 reads TGCGCCAGCAGCTTGGGGGTCGGGACAGGCGATTCACCCCTCCACTTT. Translated, it gives CASSLGVGTGDSPLHF. The chain carries TRBV5-1 and TRBJ1-6; 8 bases are shared with TRBD1. Germline CDR1 and CDR2: SGHRS and YFSETQ. The junction had 7 bases not matched to a gene; V was cut back by 0 bases and J by 8 bases. The CDR3 runs to 16 residues.

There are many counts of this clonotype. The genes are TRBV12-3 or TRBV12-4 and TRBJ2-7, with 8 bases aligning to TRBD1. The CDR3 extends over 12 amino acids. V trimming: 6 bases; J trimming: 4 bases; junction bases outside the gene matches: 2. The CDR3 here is CASSRQGYEQYF. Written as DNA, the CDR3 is TGTGCCAGCAGCCGACAGGGGTACGAGCAGTACTTC.

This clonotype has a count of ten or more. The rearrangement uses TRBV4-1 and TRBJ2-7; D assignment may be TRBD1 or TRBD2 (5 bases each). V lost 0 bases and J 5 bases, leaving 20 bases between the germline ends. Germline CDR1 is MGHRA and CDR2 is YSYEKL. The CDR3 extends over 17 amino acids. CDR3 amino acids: CASSQESTRGVSNEQYF. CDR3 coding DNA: TGCGCCAGCAGCCAAGAATCCACTCGAGGGGTTTCAAACGAGCAGTACTTC.

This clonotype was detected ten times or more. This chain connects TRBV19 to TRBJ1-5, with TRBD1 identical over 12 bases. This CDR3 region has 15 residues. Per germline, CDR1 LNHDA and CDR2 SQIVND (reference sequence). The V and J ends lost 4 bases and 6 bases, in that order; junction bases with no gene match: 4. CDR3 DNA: TGTGCCAGTAGTAAGGGACAGGGGGCGATTCAGCCCCAGCATTTT. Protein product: CASSKGQGAIQPQHF.

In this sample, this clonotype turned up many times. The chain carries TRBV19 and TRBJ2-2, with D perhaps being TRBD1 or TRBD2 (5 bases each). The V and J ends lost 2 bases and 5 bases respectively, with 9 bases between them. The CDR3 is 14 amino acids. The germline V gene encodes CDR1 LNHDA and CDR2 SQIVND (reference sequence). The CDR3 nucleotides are TGTGCCAGTAGTATAATTGGGGGAACCGGGGAGCTGTTTTTT. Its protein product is CASSIIGGTGELFF.

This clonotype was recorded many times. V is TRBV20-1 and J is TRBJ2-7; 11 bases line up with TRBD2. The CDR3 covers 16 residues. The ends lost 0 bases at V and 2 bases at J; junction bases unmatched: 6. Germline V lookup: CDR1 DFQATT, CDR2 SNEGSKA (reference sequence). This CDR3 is CSARDSGRAGTYEQYF. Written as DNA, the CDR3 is TGCAGTGCTAGAGATAGCGGGAGGGCCGGGACCTACGAGCAGTACTTC.

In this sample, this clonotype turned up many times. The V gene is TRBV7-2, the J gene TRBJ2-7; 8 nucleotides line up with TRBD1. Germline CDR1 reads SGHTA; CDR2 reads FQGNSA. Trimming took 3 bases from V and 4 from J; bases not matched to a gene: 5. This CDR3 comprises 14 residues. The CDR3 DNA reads TGTGCCAGCAGCTTTGCAGGGGGCGCGTACGAGCAGTACTTC. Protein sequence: CASSFAGGAYEQYF. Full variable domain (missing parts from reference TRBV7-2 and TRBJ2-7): GAGVSQSPSNKVTEKGKDVELRCDPISGHTALYWYRQSLGQGLEFLIYFQGNSAPDKSGLPSDRFSAERTGGSVSTLTIQRTQQEDSAVYLCASSFAGGAYEQYFGPGTRLTVT.

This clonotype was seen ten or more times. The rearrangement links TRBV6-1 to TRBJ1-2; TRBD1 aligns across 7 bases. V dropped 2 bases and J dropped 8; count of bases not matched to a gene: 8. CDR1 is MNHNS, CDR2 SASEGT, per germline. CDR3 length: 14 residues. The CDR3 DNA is TGTGCCAGCAGTGAAACAGGGGTACTGGAGGGCTACACCTTC. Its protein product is CASSETGVLEGYTF.

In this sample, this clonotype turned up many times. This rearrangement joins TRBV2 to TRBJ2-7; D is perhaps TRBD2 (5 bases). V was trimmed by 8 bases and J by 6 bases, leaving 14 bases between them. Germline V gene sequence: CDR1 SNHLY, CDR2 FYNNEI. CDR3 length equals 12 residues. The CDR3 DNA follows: TGTGCCAGCGGGTACCCGAGGGCCGAGCAGTACTTC. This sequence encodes CASGYPRAEQYF.